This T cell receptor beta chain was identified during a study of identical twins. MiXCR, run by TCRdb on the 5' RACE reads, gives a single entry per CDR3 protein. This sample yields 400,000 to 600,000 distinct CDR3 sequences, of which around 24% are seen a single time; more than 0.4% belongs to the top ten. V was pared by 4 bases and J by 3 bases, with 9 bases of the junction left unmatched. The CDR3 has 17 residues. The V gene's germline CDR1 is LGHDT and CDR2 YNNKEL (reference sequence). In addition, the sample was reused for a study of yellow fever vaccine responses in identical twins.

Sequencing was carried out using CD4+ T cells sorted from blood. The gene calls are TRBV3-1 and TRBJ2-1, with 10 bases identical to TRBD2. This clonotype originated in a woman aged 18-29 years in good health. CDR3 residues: CASSPNSGRVGYNEQFF. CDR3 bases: TGTGCCAGCAGCCCCAACAGCGGGAGGGTGGGCTACAATGAGCAGTTCTTC.